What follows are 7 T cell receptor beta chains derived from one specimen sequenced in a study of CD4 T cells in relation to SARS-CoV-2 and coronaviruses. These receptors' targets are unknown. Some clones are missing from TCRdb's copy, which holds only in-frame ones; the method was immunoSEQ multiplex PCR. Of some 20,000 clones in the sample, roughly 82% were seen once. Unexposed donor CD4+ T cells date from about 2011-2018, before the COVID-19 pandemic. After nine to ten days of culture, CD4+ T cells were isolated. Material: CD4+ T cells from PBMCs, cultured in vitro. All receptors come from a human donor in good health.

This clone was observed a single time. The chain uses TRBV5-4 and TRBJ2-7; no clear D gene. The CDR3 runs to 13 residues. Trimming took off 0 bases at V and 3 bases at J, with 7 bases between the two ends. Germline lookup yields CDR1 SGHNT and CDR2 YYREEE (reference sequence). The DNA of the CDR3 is TGTGCCAGCAGCTTGGAACAGTTCTACGAGCAGTACTTC. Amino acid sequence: CASSLEQFYEQYF.

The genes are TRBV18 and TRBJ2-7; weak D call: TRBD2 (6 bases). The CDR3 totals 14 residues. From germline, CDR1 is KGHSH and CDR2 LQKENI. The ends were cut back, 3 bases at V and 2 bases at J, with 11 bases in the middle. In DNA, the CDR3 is TGTGCCAGCTCACCGTCCGGGACTCCCTACGAGCAGTACTTC. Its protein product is CASSPSGTPYEQYF.

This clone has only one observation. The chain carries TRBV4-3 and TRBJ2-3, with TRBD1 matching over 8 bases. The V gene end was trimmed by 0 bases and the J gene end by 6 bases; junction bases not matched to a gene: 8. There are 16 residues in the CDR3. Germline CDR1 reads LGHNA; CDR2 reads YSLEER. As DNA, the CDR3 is TGCGCCAGCAGCCAAGATTCAGGACAGGGTGGCGATACGCAGTATTTT. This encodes CASSQDSGQGGDTQYF.

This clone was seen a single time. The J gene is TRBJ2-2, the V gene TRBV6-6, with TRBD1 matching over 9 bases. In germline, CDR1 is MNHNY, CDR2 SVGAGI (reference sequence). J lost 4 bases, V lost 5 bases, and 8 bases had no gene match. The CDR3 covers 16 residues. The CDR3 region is CASSSPGQGGTGELFF. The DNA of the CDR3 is TGTGCCAGCAGTAGCCCGGGACAGGGTGGCACCGGGGAGCTGTTTTTT.

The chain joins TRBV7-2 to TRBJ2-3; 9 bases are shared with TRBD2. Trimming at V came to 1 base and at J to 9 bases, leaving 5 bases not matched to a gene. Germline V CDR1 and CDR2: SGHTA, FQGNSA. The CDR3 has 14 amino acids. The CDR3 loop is CASSLERGAGTQYF. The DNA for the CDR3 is TGTGCCAGCAGCTTAGAGCGGGGGGCGGGGACGCAGTATTTT.

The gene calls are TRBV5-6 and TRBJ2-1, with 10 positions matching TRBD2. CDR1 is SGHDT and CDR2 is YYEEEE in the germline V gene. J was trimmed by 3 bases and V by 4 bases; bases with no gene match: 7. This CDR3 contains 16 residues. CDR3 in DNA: TGTGCCAGCAGCACTGTAGCGGGGGGAAGCTACAATGAGCAGTTCTTC. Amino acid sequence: CASSTVAGGSYNEQFF.

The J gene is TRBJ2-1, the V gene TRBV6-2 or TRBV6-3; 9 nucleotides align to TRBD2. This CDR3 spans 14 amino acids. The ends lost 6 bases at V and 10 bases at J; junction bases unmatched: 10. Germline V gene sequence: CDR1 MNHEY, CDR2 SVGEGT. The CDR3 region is CASSGLAPGEEQFF. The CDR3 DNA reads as TGTGCCAGCAGCGGACTAGCGCCCGGGGAAGAGCAGTTCTTC.